The 32 T cell receptor beta chains given below trace back to one sample, sequenced in a study of blood T cell repertoires in COVID-19. Repertoires were generated with immunoSEQ multiplex PCR, while TCRdb's copy carries only in-frame clones and drops some. The table shows 190,000 or so clones, with around 80% occurring only once. Sample: peripheral blood. The receptor set was obtained from a woman of 80 years or more with active or convalescent COVID-19.

The chain couples TRBV2 to TRBJ2-7; D might be TRBD1 (6 bases). Trimming left V 7 bases short and J 0 bases short, with 13 bases between. Germline V gene lookup returns CDR1 SNHLY and CDR2 FYNNEI. The CDR3 runs 14 residues. The CDR3 DNA reads TGTGCCAGCAAGGCCAGGGGATTCTCCTACGAGCAGTACTTC. Translating it yields CASKARGFSYEQYF.

This chain connects TRBV7-3 to TRBJ2-7; D may be TRBD2 (7 bases). Germline CDR1 is SGHTA and CDR2 is FQGTGA. The V gene lost 5 bases and the J gene lost 5 bases, with 16 bases spanning the gap. This CDR3 spans 14 amino acids. For the CDR3, the DNA is TGTGCCAGCAGCGTCGGAGGGGGGGTCGACGAGCAGTACTTC. It translates to CASSVGGGVDEQYF.

The chain employs TRBV4-2 and TRBJ2-7; 7 bases are shared with TRBD2. V shed 8 bases and J 7 bases; nucleotides not matched to a gene: 14. CDR1 LGHNA and CDR2 YNFKEQ come from the germline V gene. The CDR3 is 14 residues long. The CDR3 nucleotides are TGTGCCAGCTCCCAACGGAGCGGGGATTTTGAGCAGTACTTC. Translating gives CASSQRSGDFEQYF.

This clone has more than one count but fewer than ten. The chain employs TRBV28 and TRBJ1-5; TRBD1 matches at 10 bases. Germline lookup yields CDR1 MDHEN and CDR2 SYDVKM. The V gene end was trimmed by 3 bases and the J gene end by 4 bases; junction bases not matched to a gene: 18. The CDR3 is made up of 20 amino acids. CDR3 region: CASSFSGFTTGGRGNQPQHF. Written as DNA, the CDR3 is TGTGCCAGCAGTTTTAGTGGGTTTACGACAGGGGGCCGCGGGAATCAGCCCCAGCATTTT.

This chain connects TRBV4-3 to TRBJ2-5; D uncertain. Germline CDR1 reads LGHNA; CDR2 reads YSLEER. The CDR3 totals 13 residues. Trimming cost V 1 base and J 8 bases, with 11 bases left between them. The CDR3 bases are TGCGCCAGCAGCCAAGGCTCCTCTCTAACCCAGTACTTC. Translating gives CASSQGSSLTQYF.

V and J are TRBV5-6 and TRBJ1-6; D is ambiguous. Germline values: CDR1 SGHDT, CDR2 YYEEEE. V lost 0 bases, J lost 0 bases, and 10 bases lay in between. The CDR3 is 17 residues long. This CDR3 reads CASSLAGESSYNSPLHF. CDR3 bases: TGTGCCAGCAGCTTGGCAGGCGAGAGCTCCTATAATTCACCCCTCCACTTT.

The genes are TRBV4-2 and TRBJ1-4; no reliable D call. This CDR3 spans 15 amino acids. CDR1 and CDR2 (germline): LGHNA, YNFKEQ. Between the trimmed V and J ends, which lost 3 bases and 4 bases, there was a span of 12 bases. The CDR3 region is CASSHPSLNNEKLFF. CDR3 nucleotide sequence: TGTGCCAGCAGCCATCCCAGTCTTAATAATGAAAAACTGTTTTTT.

The gene calls are TRBV6-5 and TRBJ2-7; D may be TRBD2 (5 bases). Trimming stripped 8 bases from V and 0 bases from J, with 14 bases between. CDR3 length: 14 residues. Germline assignment: CDR1 MNHEY and CDR2 SVGAGI. The CDR3 here is CASSQRFGSYEQYF. Here the CDR3 DNA reads TGTGCCAGCTCCCAGCGGTTCGGCTCCTACGAGCAGTACTTC.

V is TRBV5-6 and J is TRBJ1-1; no firm D call. CDR3 length equals 16 residues. Germline V gene lookup returns CDR1 SGHDT and CDR2 YYEEEE. Trimming took off 1 base at V and 4 bases at J, with 17 bases between the two ends. CDR3 amino acids: CASSLSRQVLSTEAFF. The DNA of the CDR3 is TGTGCCAGCAGCTTGTCACGTCAGGTTTTGAGCACTGAAGCTTTCTTT.

The chain joins TRBV7-3 to TRBJ2-1; 9 bases are shared with TRBD1. Germline V CDR1 and CDR2: SGHTA, FQGTGA. With V trimmed by 5 bases and J by 9 bases, 8 bases remained unmatched. The CDR3 loop spans 14 amino acids. CDR3 loop: CASSARDRDPEQFF. Here the CDR3 DNA reads TGTGCCAGCAGCGCCCGGGACAGGGACCCTGAGCAGTTCTTC.

V and J are TRBV9 and TRBJ1-5; possible D gene TRBD1, 6 bases. This CDR3 spans 17 amino acids. The V gene's germline CDR1 is SGDLS and CDR2 YYNGEE. Trimming removed 0 bases from V and 0 bases from J, with 13 bases in between. The CDR3 bases are TGTGCCAGCAGCGTAGCTCGGCCAGGGGATAGCAATCAGCCCCAGCATTTT. Encoded protein: CASSVARPGDSNQPQHF.

This chain connects TRBV19 to TRBJ1-1; no clear D gene. This CDR3 comprises 13 residues. Germline lookup yields CDR1 LNHDA and CDR2 SQIVND (reference sequence). V lost 5 bases to trimming and J lost 0 bases, with 7 bases between them. CDR3 nucleotides: TGTGCCAGTAGTGCGAAGTTGAACACTGAAGCTTTCTTT. It specifies CASSAKLNTEAFF.

The chain recombines TRBV29-1 with TRBJ1-2; D not certain. Germline CDR1 SQVTM, CDR2 ANQGSEA. The CDR3 sequence is 11 residues long. Trimming stripped 5 bases from V and 7 bases from J, with 11 bases between. The CDR3 DNA is TGCAGCGTTTTCGGGTCGGGTGGCTACACCTTC. It translates to CSVFGSGGYTF.

The rearrangement joins TRBV5-1 to TRBJ1-6; 8 bases agree with TRBD1. The CDR3 has 15 amino acids. CDR1 SGHRS and CDR2 YFSETQ come from the germline V gene. V was clipped by 3 bases and J by 9 bases; unmatched bases: 8. CDR3 residues: CASSSGQGRSSPLHF. The CDR3 nucleotides read TGCGCCAGCAGCTCCGGACAGGGAAGAAGTTCACCCCTCCACTTT.

The genes are TRBV4-2 and TRBJ1-6; 7 bases are a match to TRBD1. V shed 0 bases, J shed 9 bases, and the junction held 14 bases outside the gene matches. The germline CDR1 and CDR2 sequences are LGHNA and YNFKEQ. The CDR3 consists of 18 residues. The CDR3 coding sequence is TGTGCCAGCAGCCAAGATCCGGTGCTCAGGGGGATCAGTTCACCCCTCCACTTT. It codes for CASSQDPVLRGISSPLHF.

This clone was picked up a small number of times. Other DNA sequences in this sample translate to the same CDR3. The chain links TRBV7-2 to TRBJ1-5, with D perhaps TRBD1 (6 bases). Per the germline V gene, CDR1 is SGHTA and CDR2 is FQGNSA. V was trimmed by 2 bases and J by 5 bases, leaving 10 bases between them. The CDR3 is 14 residues long. CDR3 protein: CASSLMTGDQPQHF. DNA for the CDR3: TGTGCCAGCAGCTTAATGACAGGTGATCAGCCCCAGCATTTT.

The chain links TRBV27 to TRBJ2-1; D is perhaps TRBD2 (6 bases). Germline V lookup: CDR1 MNHEY, CDR2 SMNVEV (reference sequence). The CDR3 is 14 amino acids. Trimming cost V 9 bases and J 2 bases, with 14 bases left between them. The CDR3 DNA sequence: TGTGCCAGTACCGGGCGGGGAGCCTACAATGAGCAGTTCTTC. Translating gives CASTGRGAYNEQFF.

The gene calls are TRBV25-1 and TRBJ2-3, with 10 nucleotides matching TRBD2. Germline CDR1 is MGHDK and CDR2 is SYGVNS. CDR3 length: 17 residues. Losses at the gene ends were 0 bases for V and 3 bases for J; bases not matched to a gene: 6. CDR3 sequence reads: CASSEYRAGGPTDTQYF. The CDR3 DNA reads as TGTGCCAGCAGTGAATATCGAGCGGGGGGGCCGACAGATACGCAGTATTTT.

The chain is built from TRBV5-1 and TRBJ2-3, with a tentative D call TRBD1 (7 bases). CDR1 is SGHRS, CDR2 YFSETQ, per germline. The CDR3 has 14 amino acids. The V end was cut by 4 bases, the J end by 3 bases, with 12 bases between. CDR3 residues: CASSRGTVTDTQYF. In nucleotides, the CDR3 is TGCGCCAGCAGCCGGGGGACAGTAACAGATACGCAGTATTTT.

This chain's CDR3 is CASSLLRQGITNEKLFF. CDR3 coding DNA: TGTGCCAGCAGCTTATTAAGGCAGGGGATAACTAATGAAAAACTGTTTTTT. The chain uses TRBV13 and TRBJ1-4; possible D gene TRBD1, 6 bases. This CDR3 spans 17 amino acids. Deletions cut 2 bases from V and 1 base from J, with 14 bases between. Germline V CDR1 and CDR2: PRHDT, FYEKMQ (reference sequence).

The chain couples TRBV7-9 to TRBJ2-7, with 11 bases lining up with TRBD1. Germline V gene sequence: CDR1 SEHNR, CDR2 FQNEAQ (reference sequence). The CDR3 covers 15 residues. Trimming at V came to 5 bases and at J to 2 bases, leaving 5 bases not matched to a gene. As DNA, the CDR3 is TGTGCCAGCAGCCCAAGGACAGGGGGCACCTACGAGCAGTACTTC. Encoded protein: CASSPRTGGTYEQYF.

The gene calls are TRBV28 and TRBJ1-5; possible D gene TRBD1, 5 bases. The CDR3 length is 16 residues. V was cut by 7 bases and J by 0 bases, with 16 bases left in between. Germline CDR1 and CDR2: MDHEN and SYDVKM. The CDR3 here is CASTQGGGNSNQPQHF. DNA for the CDR3: TGTGCCAGCACCCAAGGCGGGGGAAATAGCAATCAGCCCCAGCATTTT.

This sequence joins TRBV28 and TRBJ2-1; perhaps TRBD1 as D (6 bases). The CDR3 contains 13 residues. Looked up from germline, CDR1 is MDHEN and CDR2 is SYDVKM. V was cut by 10 bases and J by 0 bases, with 10 bases left in between. This CDR3 reads CATGQNSYNEQFF. Here the CDR3 DNA reads TGTGCCACCGGACAGAACTCCTACAATGAGCAGTTCTTC.

This clone appeared a single time. The V and J genes are TRBV4-1 and TRBJ1-2; 7 bases are a match to TRBD1. V lost 3 bases, J lost 4 bases, and 8 bases stayed unmatched. The CDR3 has 15 residues. CDR1 MGHRA and CDR2 YSYEKL come from the germline V gene. CDR3 sequence (DNA): TGCGCCAGCAGCCATGGCGACAGGGACGCCTATGGCTACACCTTC. Translating gives CASSHGDRDAYGYTF.

This clone appeared a few times. This chain uses TRBV18 with TRBJ2-7; TRBD2 is a possible D gene (5 bases). Trimming removed 6 bases from V and 6 bases from J, with 21 bases in between. The CDR3 is 15 residues long. Looked up from germline, CDR1 is KGHSH and CDR2 is LQKENI. The CDR3 sequence is CASSSQEGVSGEQYF. The CDR3 DNA is TGTGCCAGCTCGTCTCAAGAGGGTGTAAGCGGCGAGCAGTACTTC.

CDR3 residues: CASSISGGVGDTQYF. CDR3 nucleotide sequence: TGTGCCAGTAGTATCAGCGGGGGGGTTGGAGATACGCAGTATTTT. J is TRBJ2-3 and V is TRBV19; TRBD2 matches at 10 bases. V lost 3 bases and J lost 5; bases outside the gene matches: 5. This CDR3 region has 15 residues. The V gene's germline CDR1 is LNHDA and CDR2 SQIVND (reference sequence).

The chain recombines TRBV3-1 (or the pseudogene TRBV3-2) with TRBJ2-5; D is unclear. Germline values: CDR1 LGHDT, CDR2 YNNKEL (reference sequence). CDR3 size: 13 residues. Trimming removed 5 bases at V and 5 bases at J, with 12 bases between. This CDR3 is CASSYLGEETQYF. The CDR3 nucleotides read TGTGCCAGCAGCTACCTCGGTGAGGAGACCCAGTACTTC.

This clone was observed a single time. The rearrangement links TRBV28 to TRBJ2-5; 9 bases map to TRBD2. The CDR3 runs 20 residues. V lost 6 bases to trimming and J lost 1 base; unmatched junction nucleotides: 21. Germline V gives CDR1 MDHEN, CDR2 SYDVKM. The CDR3 is CASSSIVLAGPLPVQETQYF. Written as DNA, the CDR3 is TGTGCCAGCAGCTCGATAGTGCTAGCGGGGCCCTTGCCGGTCCAAGAGACCCAGTACTTC.

The count of this clone is one. This chain links TRBV28 with TRBJ1-5, with a possible D match to TRBD1 (6 bases). The V and J ends lost 7 bases and 0 bases respectively, with 13 bases between them. The CDR3 has 15 amino acids. Germline V gene sequence: CDR1 MDHEN, CDR2 SYDVKM. CDR3 sequence: CASNPGHYSNQPQHF. The DNA for the CDR3 is TGTGCCAGCAATCCGGGACACTATAGCAATCAGCCCCAGCATTTT. Drawing the rest from reference TRBV28 and TRBJ1-5, the complete variable domain is DVKVTQSSRYLVKRTGEKVFLECVQDMDHENMFWYRQDPGLGLRLIYFSYDVKMKEKGDIPEGYSVSREKKERFSLILESASTNQTSMYLCASNPGHYSNQPQHFGDGTRLSIL.

The chain recombines TRBV5-1 with TRBJ2-1, with a weak D call TRBD2 (6 bases). CDR3 length: 16 amino acids. CDR1 and CDR2 (germline): SGHRS, YFSETQ. The V and J ends lost 0 bases and 2 bases respectively, with 12 bases between them. CDR3 bases: TGCGCCAGCAGCTTGGATCGCGCTAGCGCCTACAATGAGCAGTTCTTC. It yields the protein CASSLDRASAYNEQFF.

This chain connects TRBV6-5 to TRBJ2-3; the match to TRBD1 covers 8 bases. CDR1 is MNHEY, CDR2 SVGAGI, per germline. The junction had 4 bases not matched to a gene; V was cut back by 11 bases and J by 6 bases. The CDR3 is 11 amino acids. CDR3 nucleotides: TGTGCCGCAAGACAGGGGGATACGCAGTATTTT. Its protein product is CAARQGDTQYF.

The chain is built from TRBV6-6 and TRBJ1-5, with D hard to call. Germline V gives CDR1 MNHNY, CDR2 SVGAGI (reference sequence). This CDR3 contains 16 residues. Trimming pared 2 bases from V and 4 bases from J, leaving 15 bases between. The CDR3, as DNA: TGTGCCAGCAGTTACAACCCCAGGACGGGGAATCAGCCCCAGCATTTT. Translating gives CASSYNPRTGNQPQHF.